A single sample is the source of the 20 T cell receptor beta chains below, sequenced in a study of T-cell reconstitution after alpha-beta-depleted transplantation in children. Using unique molecular identifiers, the investigators prepared the TCRbeta library. TCRdb reprocessed the PCR reads via MiXCR and lists one record per CDR3 protein. The table lists 240,000 or so distinct CDR3 sequences, under 9.5% of them singletons. The sequences come from PBMCs, mostly from graft donor cells, collected 180 days after TCRalphabeta/CD19-depleted stem cell transplant. All receptors derive from a male patient younger than 18 who had a stem cell transplant for acute lymphoblastic leukemia, so the T cells may come from the graft donor.

The sample holds many counts of this clonotype. The CDR3 coding sequence is TGTGCCAGCAGTACCGGGACCCGAAGCAATCAGCCCCAGCATTTT. It encodes CASSTGTRSNQPQHF. The rearrangement uses TRBV28 and TRBJ1-5; weak D call: TRBD1 (5 bases). CDR3 length: 15 amino acids. Germline lookup yields CDR1 MDHEN and CDR2 SYDVKM. Trimming took 5 bases from V and 1 from J, leaving 12 bases between them.

This clonotype was observed many times. The chain recombines TRBV29-1 with TRBJ2-3, with 8 bases identical to TRBD2. CDR1 and CDR2 from the germline V gene are SQVTM and ANQGSEA. The J segment lost 4 bases and the V segment lost 5 bases, leaving 8 bases of the junction unmatched. The CDR3 is made up of 14 amino acids. The chain's CDR3 is CSVLDGRAADTQYF. Here the CDR3 DNA reads TGCAGCGTTCTCGACGGGAGGGCCGCAGATACGCAGTATTTT.

A note on this clonotype: Germline and junction disagree at one end, which may indicate a read error. The V and J genes are TRBV3-1 and TRBJ2-1; maybe TRBD2 (6 bases). Germline V lookup: CDR1 LGHDT, CDR2 YNNKEL (reference sequence). The CDR3 is 15 residues long. The CDR3 here is CATSPGGVYYNEQFF. CDR3 DNA sequence: TGTGCCACCAGCCCCGGAGGGGTTTACTACAATGAGCAGTTCTTC.

At least ten counts were recorded for this clonotype. The chain employs TRBV4-2 and TRBJ2-1; 7 bases map to TRBD2. The CDR3 totals 14 residues. Germline V CDR1 and CDR2: LGHNA, YNFKEQ. V lost 0 bases and J lost 13; bases outside the gene matches: 9. The CDR3 nucleotides read TGTGCCAGCAGCCAAGATAGGGTCGGGAGGCACCAGTTCTTC. Translated: CASSQDRVGRHQFF.

This clonotype was seen repeatedly, ten times or more. The chain employs TRBV20-1 and TRBJ2-1, with TRBD1 matching 10 bases. J was trimmed by 6 bases and V by 7 bases; bases with no gene match: 6. This CDR3 contains 13 residues. The germline V gene has CDR1 DFQATT and CDR2 SNEGSKA (reference sequence). CDR3 residues: CSGRQGAINEQFF. In DNA, the CDR3 is TGCAGTGGACGACAGGGGGCGATCAATGAGCAGTTCTTC.

In its sample, this clonotype was seen many times. The CDR3 DNA reads as TGTGCCAGCAGCTCTCACAGGTCTGGAAACACCATATATTTT. This sequence encodes CASSSHRSGNTIYF. The chain employs TRBV7-9 and TRBJ1-3; tentatively, D is TRBD1 (5 bases). Trimming cost V 4 bases and J 1 base, with 8 bases left between them. The CDR3 is 14 residues long. Germline values: CDR1 SEHNR, CDR2 FQNEAQ (reference sequence). The complete variable domain, with remaining parts taken from reference TRBV7-9 and TRBJ1-3, reads DTGVSQNPRHKITKRGQNVTFRCDPISEHNRLYWYRQTLGQGPEFLTYFQNEAQLEKSRLLSDRFSAERPKGSFSTLEIQRTEQGDSAMYLCASSSHRSGNTIYFGEGSWLTVV.

This clonotype occurred many times. Relative to the germline gene, one junction end is altered; a read error may explain this. The gene calls are TRBV29-1 and TRBJ2-2; 7 bases line up with TRBD1. The CDR3 has 13 residues. Germline assignment: CDR1 SQVTM and CDR2 ANQGSEA. CDR3 nucleotide sequence: TGCAGCGTCGAAGGACAGGCGACCGGGGAGCTGTTTTTT. This sequence encodes CSVEGQATGELFF.

This clonotype was found many times. This chain joins TRBV24-1 and TRBJ2-3; 7 bases are shared with TRBD1. The V segment lost 5 bases and the J segment 6 bases; nucleotides outside the gene matches: 7. This CDR3 spans 14 amino acids. Per germline, CDR1 KGHDR and CDR2 SFDVKD. For the CDR3, the DNA is TGTGCCACCAGTGCAACAGGGGACGCGGATACGCAGTATTTT. Translating gives CATSATGDADTQYF.

The rearrangement links TRBV6-1 to TRBJ2-1; D is possibly TRBD2 (5 bases). V lost 5 bases, J lost 4 bases, and 9 bases lay in between. This CDR3 is 13 amino acids long. Per germline, CDR1 MNHNS and CDR2 SASEGT. Here the CDR3 DNA reads TGTGCCAGCAGTCGGGAAGTTTACAATGAGCAGTTCTTC. Translated, it gives CASSREVYNEQFF.

This clonotype showed up many times. The CDR3 protein is CASSLSSGTDIQYF. The DNA for the CDR3 is TGTGCCAGCAGTTTATCATCAGGGACGGACATTCAGTACTTC. The genes are TRBV27 and TRBJ2-4; D is perhaps TRBD1 or TRBD2 (5 bases each). The V end lost 0 bases, the J end lost 8 bases, and 11 bases lay between the germline ends. The length of the CDR3 is 14 residues. Germline-derived CDR1 and CDR2 are MNHEY and SMNVEV (reference sequence).

The chain couples TRBV19 to TRBJ2-3; D gene ambiguous. Trimming took off 6 bases at V and 6 bases at J, with 7 bases between the two ends. Germline V gives CDR1 LNHDA, CDR2 SQIVND (reference sequence). The CDR3 sequence is 11 residues long. CDR3 region: CASRTLDTQYF. The CDR3 DNA reads TGTGCCAGTAGGACACTGGATACGCAGTATTTT.

This clonotype was seen at least ten times. The chain links TRBV5-1 to TRBJ1-1, with D unclear. This CDR3 has 15 residues. Germline values: CDR1 SGHRS, CDR2 YFSETQ. Deletions cut 3 bases from V and 1 base from J, with 13 bases between. The CDR3 here is CASSYLGRQNTEAFF. In nucleotides, the CDR3 is TGCGCCAGCAGCTACCTGGGCCGGCAGAACACTGAAGCTTTCTTT.

The CDR3 is CASSVGGEGSYNEQFF. CDR3 bases: TGTGCCAGCAGCGTAGGAGGCGAGGGGTCCTACAATGAGCAGTTCTTC. V usage is TRBV9 and J usage is TRBJ2-1; D is tentatively TRBD1 or TRBD2 (5 bases each). Germline V lookup: CDR1 SGDLS, CDR2 YYNGEE. The CDR3 extends over 16 amino acids. Trimming cost V 0 bases and J 1 base, with 11 bases left between them.

This clonotype was observed many times. This chain uses TRBV6-1 with TRBJ1-2; D remains ambiguous. Germline V gene lookup returns CDR1 MNHNS and CDR2 SASEGT. The CDR3 sequence is 14 residues long. V was pared by 0 bases and J by 4 bases, with 9 bases between. The CDR3 region has the DNA TGTGCCAGCAGTGAAGCAGGGTCCGCCTATGGCTACACCTTC. Translating gives CASSEAGSAYGYTF.

This clonotype was picked up a small number of times. The chain joins TRBV5-4 to TRBJ1-2; D unresolved. Germline V gene lookup returns CDR1 SGHNT and CDR2 YYREEE (reference sequence). The CDR3 is 17 amino acids. The V end was cut by 0 bases, the J end by 2 bases, with 17 bases between. The CDR3 bases are TGTGCCAGCAGCTTGGATAGTTGGTGGGTGGGGAACTATGGCTACACCTTC. Amino acid sequence: CASSLDSWWVGNYGYTF.

The sample holds many counts of this clonotype. The rearrangement joins TRBV5-1 to TRBJ2-2; D call uncertain. Trimming stripped 0 bases from V and 2 bases from J, with 5 bases between. Germline-derived CDR1 and CDR2 are SGHRS and YFSETQ. The length of the CDR3 is 14 residues. DNA of the CDR3: TGCGCCAGCAGCTTGGGGGTAAACACCGGGGAGCTGTTTTTT. Residues: CASSLGVNTGELFF.

This clonotype was seen repeatedly, ten times or more. The chain links TRBV5-1 to TRBJ2-7, with TRBD2 matching 15 bases. The CDR3 is 16 residues long. Germline loops: CDR1 SGHRS, CDR2 YFSETQ. V trimming: 3 bases; J trimming: 1 base; junction bases outside the gene matches: 2. CDR3 in DNA: TGCGCCAGCAGCTCCGGACTAGCGGGGGGGTCCTACGAGCAGTACTTC. Translating gives CASSSGLAGGSYEQYF.

This clonotype appeared a single time. This may be a read error: a much more frequent sequence differs by one nucleotide. CDR3 sequence reads: CAGTTGVGGYTF. DNA for the CDR3: TGTGCCGGAACGACAGGGGTAGGCGGCTACACCTTC. The gene calls are TRBV7-9 and TRBJ1-2; TRBD1 matches 8 bases. The CDR3 spans 12 residues. The germline V gene has CDR1 SEHNR and CDR2 FQNEAQ (reference sequence). Trimming removed 11 bases from V and 8 bases from J; junction bases left unmatched: 10.

This clonotype was seen many times. The chain recombines TRBV7-3 with TRBJ2-1; D may be TRBD2 (5 bases). CDR1 and CDR2 (germline): SGHTA, FQGTGA. The V gene lost 0 bases and the J gene lost 7 bases, with 10 bases spanning the gap. The CDR3 covers 14 residues. The DNA of the CDR3 is TGTGCCAGCAGCTTAACCTCCGGGATTAATGAGCAGTTCTTC. It yields the protein CASSLTSGINEQFF. Drawing the rest from reference TRBV7-3 and TRBJ2-1, the complete variable domain is GAGVSQTPSNKVTEKGKYVELRCDPISGHTALYWYRQSLGQGPEFLIYFQGTGAADDSGLPNDRFFAVRPEGSVSTLKIQRTERGDSAVYLCASSLTSGINEQFFGPGTRLTVL.

The chain employs TRBV4-2 and TRBJ1-4; D not resolved. The CDR3 is 16 amino acids. Deletions cut 0 bases from V and 8 bases from J, with 16 bases between. Germline V lookup: CDR1 LGHNA, CDR2 YNFKEQ. The CDR3 protein is CASSQDRQKKNEKLFF. The CDR3, as DNA: TGTGCCAGCAGCCAAGATCGGCAGAAGAAAAACGAAAAACTGTTTTTT.